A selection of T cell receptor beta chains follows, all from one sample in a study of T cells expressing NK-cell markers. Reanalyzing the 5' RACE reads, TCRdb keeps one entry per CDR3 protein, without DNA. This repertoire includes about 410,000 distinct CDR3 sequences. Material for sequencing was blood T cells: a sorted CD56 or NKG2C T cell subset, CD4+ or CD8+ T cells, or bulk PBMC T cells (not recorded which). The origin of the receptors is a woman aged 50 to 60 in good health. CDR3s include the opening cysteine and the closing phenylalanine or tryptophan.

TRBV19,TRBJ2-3,CASSRPEELTDTQYF
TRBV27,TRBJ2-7,CASSLSPSAPYEQYF
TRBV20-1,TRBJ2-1,CSARGRAVTYNEQFF
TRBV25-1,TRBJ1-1,CASQLLTEAFF
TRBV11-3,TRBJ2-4,CASSLAAGVMTKNIQYF
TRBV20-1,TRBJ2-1,CSARGLQVYNEQFF
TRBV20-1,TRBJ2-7,CSARYSGQSYEQYF
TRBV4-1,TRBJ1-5,CASSQVTLMGQPQHF
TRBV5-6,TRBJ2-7,CASTFSGLAYEQYF
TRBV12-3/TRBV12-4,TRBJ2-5,CASSLRVGNFQETQYF
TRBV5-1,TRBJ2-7,CASSLDREVYEQYF
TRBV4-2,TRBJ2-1,CASSRGGGSYNEQFF
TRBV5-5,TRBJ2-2,CASSLGGQVTNTGELFF
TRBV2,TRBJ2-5,CASSLRTTGGKTQYF
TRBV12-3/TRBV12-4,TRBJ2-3,CASRLQSGSKQTQYF
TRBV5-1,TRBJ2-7,CASSSQGAEQYF
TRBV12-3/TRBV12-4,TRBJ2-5,CASTIRLEQSTQYF
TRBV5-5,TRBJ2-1,CASSLEGTQALYNEQFF
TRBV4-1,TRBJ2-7,CASSQYGLRESYEQYF
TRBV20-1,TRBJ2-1,CSARSDDYNEQFF
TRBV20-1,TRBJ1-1,CSAPLFARGRTEAFF
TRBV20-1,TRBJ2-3,CSAPPLGGSDTDTQYF
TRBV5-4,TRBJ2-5,CASSLGRDSETQYF
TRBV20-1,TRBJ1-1,CSAKRTGTAFF
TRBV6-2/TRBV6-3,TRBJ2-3,CASTRDRAGILADTQYF
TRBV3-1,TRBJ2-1,CASSQASDPYNEQFF
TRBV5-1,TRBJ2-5,CASSRLLSGRGAETQYF
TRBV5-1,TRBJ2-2,CASRRGQGAYPNTGELFF
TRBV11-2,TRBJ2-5,CASSPTGTLLQETQYF
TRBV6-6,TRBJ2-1,CASSSAGGPYNEQFF
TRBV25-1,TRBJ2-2,CASSEDEGPGDTGELFF
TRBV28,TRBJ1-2,CASSIVPGQKSYGYTF
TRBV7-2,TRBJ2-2,CASSPSGGGTGELFF
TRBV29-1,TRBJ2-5,CSAGGGQGETQYF
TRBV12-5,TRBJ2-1,CASGLGTTDNEQFF
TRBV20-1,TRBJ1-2,CSASPQGQHNGYTF
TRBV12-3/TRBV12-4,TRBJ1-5,CASREGTLPNQPQHF
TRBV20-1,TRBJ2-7,CSASPSVIPYEQYF
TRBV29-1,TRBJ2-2,CSVEPTGGLNTGELFF
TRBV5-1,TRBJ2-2,CASSFSRGRAGELFF
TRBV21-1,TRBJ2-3,CASSTEGQGRTDTQYF
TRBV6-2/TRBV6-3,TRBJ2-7,CASSSAGTGPHEQYF
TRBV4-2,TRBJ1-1,CASSQNPQSTQGVTNTEAFF
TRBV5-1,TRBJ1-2,CASSLDRGRIVTGYTF
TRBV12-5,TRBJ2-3,CASGWTDTQYF
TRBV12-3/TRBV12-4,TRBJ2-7,CASSGQGAVRYEQYF
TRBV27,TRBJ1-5,CASSPTDSNQPQHF
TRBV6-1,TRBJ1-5,CASSRQRDSNQPQHF
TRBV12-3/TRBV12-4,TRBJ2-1,CASSFEGAVHEQFF
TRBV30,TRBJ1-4,CAWSVQGDEKLFF
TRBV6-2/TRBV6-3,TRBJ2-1,CASSTIAGDRGEQFF
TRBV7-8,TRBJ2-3,CASSLGTSAFDTQYF
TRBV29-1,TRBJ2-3,CSVEDRRGTQYF
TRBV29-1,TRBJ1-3,CSTSGTSGNTIYF
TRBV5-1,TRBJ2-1,CASSFPSGSYNEQFF
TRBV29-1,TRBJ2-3,CSVRVGLTDTQYF